This T cell receptor (beta chain) originates from a study of T cells in Graves' hyperthyroidism and ophthalmopathy. As regards this clonotype: Antigen unknown.

Germline assignment: CDR1 SQVTM and CDR2 ANQGSEA. The CDR3 is made up of 14 amino acids. Trimming pared 4 bases from V and 5 bases from J, leaving 18 bases between. Study-wide findings and caveats: Blood also held most thyroid clonotypes expanded beyond 0.001.

The CDR3 regions of TCR beta were amplified from RNA transcripts. Carried out on the TCR CDR3, a first-round RT-PCR used the HTBI primer set. TCRdb reprocessed the multiplex PCR reads via MiXCR and lists one record per CDR3 protein. The repertoire holds more than 650,000 distinct CDR3 sequences, with 14% as singletons. The sequence came from a young woman with Graves' hyperthyroidism. The chain is built from TRBV29-1 and TRBJ2-7, with D possibly called TRBD1 or TRBD2 (5 bases each). Sample: blood. Here the CDR3 reads CSVGRTSLGDEQYF. In nucleotides, the CDR3 is TGCAGCGTTGGTAGGACTTCCTTGGGGGACGAGCAGTACTTC.